Each of the 12 T cell receptor beta chains below was sequenced from the same sample in a study of T cells in Graves' hyperthyroidism and ophthalmopathy. From RNA transcripts, TCR beta CDR3 regions were amplified. In the first-round RT-PCR of the TCR CDR3, the HTBI primer set was used. From the multiplex PCR reads, TCRdb called clonotypes with MiXCR, one entry per CDR3 protein. This sample yields approximately 350,000 distinct CDR3 sequences, of which roughly 15% are seen a single time; roughly 20% belongs to the top ten. Sequenced input: blood. Source of these receptors: a woman aged 60-75 years with Graves' ophthalmopathy.

At least ten counts were recorded for this clonotype. This rearrangement joins TRBV7-6 to TRBJ2-3, with D maybe TRBD1 (6 bases). Between the trimmed V and J ends, which lost 1 base and 5 bases, there was a span of 16 bases. The CDR3 spans 16 residues. Looked up from germline, CDR1 is SGHVS and CDR2 is FNYEAQ. The CDR3 bases are TGTGCCAGCAGCTTAGGCAGGGGCCAAGGCAGAGATACGCAGTATTTT. Its translation is CASSLGRGQGRDTQYF.

The chain carries TRBV4-1 and TRBJ1-1, with D possibly being TRBD1 (6 bases). The CDR3 is 14 amino acids. V lost 1 base to trimming and J lost 3 bases, with 9 bases between them. Germline V gene lookup returns CDR1 MGHRA and CDR2 YSYEKL. The CDR3 bases are TGCGCCAGCAGCCAAGTCCCAGGGGACACTGAAGCTTTCTTT. It encodes CASSQVPGDTEAFF.

This clonotype was found many times. The rearrangement joins TRBV29-1 to TRBJ1-1; TRBD1 might be the D (5 bases). CDR1 is SQVTM and CDR2 is ANQGSEA in the germline V gene. There are 14 residues in the CDR3. The germline V and J ends were trimmed by 2 bases and 8 bases, with 18 bases remaining between them. The CDR3 loop is CSVERRIEGSEAFF. CDR3 sequence (DNA): TGCAGCGTTGAAAGGAGGATCGAGGGGTCCGAAGCTTTCTTT.

This chain connects TRBV24-1 to TRBJ1-1; D is unclear. CDR1 is KGHDR, CDR2 SFDVKD, per germline. This CDR3 contains 15 residues. The ends were cut back, 1 base at V and 4 bases at J, with 12 bases in the middle. The CDR3 protein is CATSDFPGLGTEAFF. The DNA of the CDR3 is TGTGCCACCAGTGATTTTCCCGGCTTGGGCACTGAAGCTTTCTTT.

This clonotype has a count of ten or more. This chain links TRBV11-2 with TRBJ2-2; 8 nucleotides align to TRBD2. The CDR3 is 18 amino acids. V lost 3 bases to trimming and J lost 7 bases; unmatched junction nucleotides: 16. Germline V gene sequence: CDR1 SGHAT, CDR2 FQNNGV. CDR3 residues: CASSLPPGGGPLGGELFF. DNA of the CDR3: TGTGCCAGCAGCTTGCCCCCGGGGGGGGGTCCGTTGGGCGGGGAGCTGTTTTTT.

This clonotype was counted ten times or more. This chain connects TRBV10-2 to TRBJ2-1; 10 nucleotides line up with TRBD2. The trim removed 4 bases at V and 4 bases at J, leaving 10 bases unmatched. The germline CDR1 and CDR2 sequences are WSHSY and SAAADI. CDR3 length: 17 amino acids. This CDR3 is CASSVGLAGVTYNEQFF. In DNA form, the CDR3 reads TGCGCCAGCAGTGTCGGGCTAGCGGGAGTTACGTACAATGAGCAGTTCTTC.

This clonotype was recorded at least ten times. This chain links TRBV12-3 or TRBV12-4 with TRBJ2-3; 8 bases fit TRBD1. V dropped 6 bases and J dropped 2; count of bases not matched to a gene: 7. The CDR3 is 15 residues long. CDR3 DNA: TGTGCCAGCAGGTCGACAGGGGATTTCACAGATACGCAGTATTTT. This gives the protein CASRSTGDFTDTQYF.

This clonotype occurred many times. The chain carries TRBV5-1 and TRBJ2-3; D is perhaps TRBD2 (5 bases). In germline, CDR1 is SGHRS, CDR2 YFSETQ. Trimming left V 5 bases short and J 4 bases short, with 14 bases between. The CDR3 is 14 amino acids. The CDR3 region has the DNA TGCGCCAGCAGGGCAGGTTACGGGGCAGATACGCAGTATTTT. Amino acid sequence: CASRAGYGADTQYF.

The CDR3 DNA sequence: TGCGCCAGCAGCTTGGGAATAGCGGGGGCCGGGGAGCTGTTTTTT. It specifies CASSLGIAGAGELFF. The chain has TRBV5-1 and TRBJ2-2, with TRBD2 matching 9 bases. Per germline, CDR1 SGHRS and CDR2 YFSETQ. The junction had 3 bases not matched to a gene; V was cut back by 0 bases and J by 6 bases. There are 15 residues in the CDR3.

In regard to this clonotype: With a much larger clone just one base away, this may be a read error. The J gene is TRBJ2-1, the V gene TRBV10-3, with 8 bases identical to TRBD2. CDR1 and CDR2 (germline): ENHRY, SYGVKD. The CDR3 has 17 residues. Germline trimming cut 0 bases from V and 4 bases from J; bases unmatched to any gene: 8. The CDR3 loop reads CAISESAGGAGYNEQFF. DNA of the CDR3: TGTGCCATCAGTGAGTCAGCCGGGGGGGCAGGTTACAATGAGCAGTTCTTC.

This chain connects TRBV6-2 or TRBV6-3 to TRBJ2-1; D gene ambiguous. Germline-derived CDR1 and CDR2 are MNHEY and SVGEGT. V lost 8 bases and J lost 0, with 11 bases in between. CDR3 length equals 14 residues. The CDR3 reads CASQRLSSYNEQFF. DNA for the CDR3: TGTGCCAGCCAACGCCTGAGCTCCTACAATGAGCAGTTCTTC.

A few counts support this clonotype. The V call is TRBV2, the J call TRBJ2-3, with D possibly TRBD2 on 5 matching bases. The CDR3 covers 14 residues. Between the trimmed V and J ends, which lost 7 bases and 0 bases, there was a span of 11 bases. Germline loops: CDR1 SNHLY, CDR2 FYNNEI. The CDR3 here is CASISGGSTDTQYF. The CDR3 bases are TGTGCCAGCATCAGCGGTGGGAGCACAGATACGCAGTATTTT.